This record looks at one T cell receptor beta chain sequence and its context. Its antigen is not identified. These data originate in a study of cytotoxic CD8 clonotypes in ibrutinib-treated CLL. Frozen PBMC stocks contributed 2 to 2.5 micrograms of genomic DNA to the TCR beta libraries. The assay was immunoSEQ multiplex PCR, and TCRdb's table has in-frame clones only and misses some. The sample includes roughly 130,000 clones, 91% of them seen just once. CDR1 is SGHTA, CDR2 FQGNSA, per germline. The CDR3 runs 17 residues. V was clipped by 5 bases and J by 2 bases, with 22 bases between them. Study results and caveats: Shared public clonotypes were rare, and on treatment they either got smaller or stayed the same. Having risen at ibrutinib response, clonality had fallen back toward baseline by progression.

The material was PBMCs, obtained after 12 months of ibrutinib treatment. This receptor was taken from a human donor with chronic lymphocytic leukemia. The chain has TRBV7-2 and TRBJ2-7; no reliable D call. CDR3 nucleotides: TGTGCCAGCAGCAAGCTTAGGGCGGCTACACCTGCCTACGAGCAGTACTTC. Protein sequence: CASSKLRAATPAYEQYF.